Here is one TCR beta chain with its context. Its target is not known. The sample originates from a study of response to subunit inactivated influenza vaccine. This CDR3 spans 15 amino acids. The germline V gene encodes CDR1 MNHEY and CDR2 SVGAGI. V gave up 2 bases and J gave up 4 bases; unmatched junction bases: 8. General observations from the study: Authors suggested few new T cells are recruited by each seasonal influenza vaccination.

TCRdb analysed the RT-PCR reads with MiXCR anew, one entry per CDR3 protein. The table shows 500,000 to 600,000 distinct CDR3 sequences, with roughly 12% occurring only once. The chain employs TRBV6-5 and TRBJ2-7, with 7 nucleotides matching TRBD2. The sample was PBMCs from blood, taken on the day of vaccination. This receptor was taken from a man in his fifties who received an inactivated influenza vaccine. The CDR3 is CASSYSRGVWYEQYF. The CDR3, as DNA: TGTGCCAGCAGTTACAGCCGGGGGGTCTGGTACGAGCAGTACTTC.